This TCR beta chain was obtained from a study of cytomegalovirus exposure and HLA in healthy donors. The CDR3 has 15 residues. Trimming cost V 3 bases and J 3 bases, with 13 bases left between them. Germline V gene sequence: CDR1 LNHNV, CDR2 YYDKDF (reference sequence). Whole-study findings and limits: TCR beta sequences reportedly predicted most subjects' HLA-A and HLA-B alleles accurately.

In its sample, this clone was seen once. Its target is unknown. In the PCR, 60 Vbeta and 13 Jbeta primers were used. Method: immunoSEQ multiplex PCR; TCRdb's copy keeps in-frame clones and lacks some. The sample holds under 200,000 clones, about 88% seen once. The clonotype originates from a woman younger than 45 in good health and CMV-seronegative. V and J are TRBV15 and TRBJ2-3; possible D gene TRBD2, 6 bases. Sequencing used PBMCs. The CDR3 sequence: CATSSEQTRTDTQYF. DNA for the CDR3: TGTGCCACCAGCAGCGAACAGACTAGAACAGATACGCAGTATTTT.